These 19 T cell receptor beta chains were all obtained from the same sample, sequenced in a study of blood T cell repertoires in COVID-19. Assay used: immunoSEQ multiplex PCR; TCRdb lists only in-frame clones, some missing. The sample consists of tens of thousands of clones, more than 65% of them appearing once. Sequenced input: peripheral blood. The receptors come from a man older than 75 with active or convalescent COVID-19.

The CDR3 spells CASSYGQAYAGNTIYF. The DNA for the CDR3 is TGTGCCAGCAGTTACGGACAGGCCTACGCTGGAAACACCATATATTTT. The gene calls are TRBV6-5 and TRBJ1-3, with 7 bases aligning to TRBD1. Trimming removed 2 bases from V and 2 bases from J; junction bases left unmatched: 6. Germline loops: CDR1 MNHEY, CDR2 SVGAGI. CDR3 length: 16 residues.

The chain joins TRBV5-1 to TRBJ2-7; 11 bases are a match to TRBD2. The CDR3 length is 14 residues. V was clipped by 2 bases and J by 6 bases; unmatched bases: 4. Germline V lookup: CDR1 SGHRS, CDR2 YFSETQ. The CDR3 loop reads CASSFSSGRPEQYF. CDR3 sequence (DNA): TGCGCCAGCAGCTTTTCTAGCGGGAGGCCCGAGCAGTACTTC.

This clone was observed once. The chain is built from TRBV4-2 and TRBJ2-5; TRBD2 matches 9 bases. V shed 0 bases, J shed 5 bases, and the junction held 13 bases outside the gene matches. CDR3 length: 18 residues. Germline CDR1 LGHNA, CDR2 YNFKEQ. The CDR3 loop is CASSQDRGISGGGETQYF. Written as DNA, the CDR3 is TGTGCCAGCAGCCAAGATCGGGGGATTAGCGGGGGCGGGGAGACCCAGTACTTC.

A few counts support this clone. The chain joins TRBV5-6 to TRBJ2-5; D is possibly TRBD2 (6 bases). CDR3 length: 17 amino acids. V lost 3 bases, J lost 0 bases, and 18 bases lay in between. Germline CDR1 SGHDT, CDR2 YYEEEE. CDR3 coding DNA: TGTGCCAGCAGCTATAACCACGGGAGAGATTACCAAGAGACCCAGTACTTC. It is translated as CASSYNHGRDYQETQYF.

The chain couples TRBV4-2 to TRBJ2-3; TRBD2 matches 10 bases. This CDR3 spans 16 amino acids. Germline assignment: CDR1 LGHNA and CDR2 YNFKEQ. V dropped 2 bases and J dropped 6; count of bases not matched to a gene: 8. This CDR3 reads CASSQPFSGGLDTQYF. CDR3 sequence (DNA): TGTGCCAGCAGCCAACCCTTTAGCGGGGGGTTGGATACGCAGTATTTT.

The gene calls are TRBV9 and TRBJ1-1; a weak D match, TRBD1 (6 bases). This CDR3 has 16 amino acids. Germline CDR1 reads SGDLS; CDR2 reads YYNGEE. Deletions cut 4 bases from V and 4 bases from J, with 20 bases between. The CDR3 reads CASSKETGSAGTEAFF. The DNA of the CDR3 is TGTGCCAGCAGCAAAGAAACAGGGAGTGCGGGCACTGAAGCTTTCTTT.

V is TRBV5-5 and J is TRBJ1-2; tentative D call: TRBD1 (5 bases). With 4 bases removed from V and 2 bases from J, the gap between germline ends came to 15 bases. The germline V gene encodes CDR1 SGHKS and CDR2 YYEKEE (reference sequence). This CDR3 comprises 15 residues. CDR3 sequence reads: CASSPTENQNYGYTF. CDR3 DNA: TGTGCCAGCAGCCCGACAGAAAACCAGAACTATGGCTACACCTTC. The variable domain in full, completed from reference TRBV5-5 and TRBJ1-2, reads DAGVTQSPTHLIKTRGQQVTLRCSPISGHKSVSWYQQVLGQGPQFIFQYYEKEERGRGNFPDRFSARQFPNYSSELNVNALLLGDSALYLCASSPTENQNYGYTFGSGTRLTVV.

This clone was detected once. V gene TRBV6-5 combines with J gene TRBJ2-5; D may be TRBD1 (5 bases). Germline lookup yields CDR1 MNHEY and CDR2 SVGAGI. V was shortened by 0 bases and J by 2 bases, with 10 bases between the two germline ends. This CDR3 has 15 residues. CDR3 DNA sequence: TGTGCCAGCAGTTACTCGAACTCAGGGCAAGAGACCCAGTACTTC. It translates to CASSYSNSGQETQYF.

This chain connects TRBV7-2 to TRBJ2-4, with 7 bases matching TRBD2. The CDR3 is 16 amino acids. Germline CDR1 reads SGHTA; CDR2 reads FQGNSA. The trim removed 0 bases at V and 4 bases at J, leaving 6 bases unmatched. The chain's CDR3 is CASSLAAREGKNIQYF. CDR3 nucleotides: TGTGCCAGCAGCTTAGCGGCCAGGGAGGGGAAAAACATTCAGTACTTC.

The chain has TRBV7-9 and TRBJ1-2; D uncertain. The germline CDR1 and CDR2 sequences are SEHNR and FQNEAQ (reference sequence). The CDR3 is 12 amino acids. Trimming pared 1 base from V and 8 bases from J, leaving 8 bases between. The chain's CDR3 is CASSLEWAGYTF. The CDR3 DNA reads TGTGCCAGCAGCTTAGAGTGGGCAGGCTACACCTTC. Full variable domain (outside the CDR3, taken from reference TRBV7-9 and TRBJ1-2): DTGVSQNPRHKITKRGQNVTFRCDPISEHNRLYWYRQTLGQGPEFLTYFQNEAQLEKSRLLSDRFSAERPKGSFSTLEIQRTEQGDSAMYLCASSLEWAGYTFGSGTRLTVV.

The chain links TRBV19 to TRBJ2-1, with 14 bases lining up with TRBD2. From germline, CDR1 is LNHDA and CDR2 SQIVND (reference sequence). The CDR3 covers 15 residues. Trimming at V came to 6 bases and at J to 7 bases, leaving 5 bases not matched to a gene. Here the CDR3 reads CASSPGTSGSNEQFF. The CDR3 coding sequence is TGTGCCAGTAGCCCCGGGACTAGCGGGAGTAATGAGCAGTTCTTC. The entire variable domain, with the rest obtained from reference TRBV19 and TRBJ2-1, is as follows: DGGITQSPKYLFRKEGQNVTLSCEQNLNHDAMYWYRQDPGQGLRLIYYSQIVNDFQKGDIAEGYSVSREKKESFPLTVTSAQKNPTAFYLCASSPGTSGSNEQFFGPGTRLTVL.

The CDR3 DNA follows: TGTGCCAGCAGCTTAGTGTTGGGCCTAGCGGGGGGTACAGATACGCAGTATTTT. Translation: CASSLVLGLAGGTDTQYF. The chain couples TRBV7-9 to TRBJ2-3, with 11 bases matching TRBD2. The J segment lost 3 bases and the V segment lost 1 base, leaving 9 bases of the junction unmatched. CDR3 length: 18 amino acids. Germline V CDR1 and CDR2: SEHNR, FQNEAQ (reference sequence).

The chain uses TRBV5-1 and TRBJ2-5; 13 bases are a match to TRBD2. The CDR3 is 15 amino acids. V shed 3 bases, J shed 5 bases, and the junction held 4 bases outside the gene matches. Germline CDR1 is SGHRS and CDR2 is YFSETQ. CDR3 sequence (DNA): TGCGCCAGCAGCTCTGTGACTAGCGGGGGGGAGACCCAGTACTTC. This encodes CASSSVTSGGETQYF.

The V gene is TRBV6-2 or TRBV6-3, the J gene TRBJ1-2; the match to TRBD1 covers 9 bases. In germline, CDR1 is MNHEY, CDR2 SVGEGT. The CDR3 length is 18 residues. The J segment lost 7 bases and the V segment lost 0 bases, leaving 15 bases of the junction unmatched. CDR3 region: CASSYSRGQGDIFGGYTF. CDR3 nucleotides: TGTGCCAGCAGTTACTCTCGGGGACAGGGAGATATATTCGGTGGCTACACCTTC.

V usage is TRBV25-1 and J usage is TRBJ2-1; D uncertain. The V gene lost 6 bases and the J gene lost 7 bases, with 22 bases spanning the gap. The CDR3 totals 16 residues. Germline CDR1 and CDR2: MGHDK and SYGVNS. The CDR3 is CASSKDWSPGINEQFF. CDR3 in DNA: TGTGCCAGCAGCAAAGACTGGTCTCCCGGAATAAATGAGCAGTTCTTC.

The V and J genes are TRBV7-2 and TRBJ1-2; D call uncertain. The germline gives CDR1 SGHTA, CDR2 FQGNSA. Trimming removed 6 bases from V and 3 bases from J, with 11 bases in between. The CDR3 loop spans 13 amino acids. This CDR3 is CASRTTGYYGYTF. The CDR3 region has the DNA TGTGCCAGCAGAACCACGGGATACTATGGCTACACCTTC.

This clone was counted a few times. The chain joins TRBV6-1 to TRBJ1-5; no clear D gene. The germline gives CDR1 MNHNS, CDR2 SASEGT. Deletions cut 0 bases from V and 0 bases from J, with 12 bases between. CDR3 length: 17 amino acids. In nucleotides, the CDR3 is TGTGCCAGCAGTGAAGCGCGGAGGAGGAATAGCAATCAGCCCCAGCATTTT. Its protein product is CASSEARRRNSNQPQHF.

V is TRBV24-1 and J is TRBJ2-3, with D possibly being TRBD2 (7 bases). The V end lost 2 bases, the J end lost 5 bases, and 19 bases lay between the germline ends. This CDR3 is 17 amino acids long. Germline V gene lookup returns CDR1 KGHDR and CDR2 SFDVKD. The CDR3, as DNA: TGTGCCACCAGTGATTCAAGTGTCGGGGGGCTGAGAGATACGCAGTATTTT. Amino acids: CATSDSSVGGLRDTQYF.

The V call is TRBV19, the J call TRBJ2-7, with a tentative D call TRBD1 (5 bases). Trimming stripped 5 bases from V and 2 bases from J, with 13 bases between. From germline, CDR1 is LNHDA and CDR2 SQIVND (reference sequence). The CDR3 totals 14 residues. In nucleotides, the CDR3 is TGTGCCAGTAGTTCAGGGCTTGGAACCTACGAGCAGTACTTC. It codes for CASSSGLGTYEQYF.